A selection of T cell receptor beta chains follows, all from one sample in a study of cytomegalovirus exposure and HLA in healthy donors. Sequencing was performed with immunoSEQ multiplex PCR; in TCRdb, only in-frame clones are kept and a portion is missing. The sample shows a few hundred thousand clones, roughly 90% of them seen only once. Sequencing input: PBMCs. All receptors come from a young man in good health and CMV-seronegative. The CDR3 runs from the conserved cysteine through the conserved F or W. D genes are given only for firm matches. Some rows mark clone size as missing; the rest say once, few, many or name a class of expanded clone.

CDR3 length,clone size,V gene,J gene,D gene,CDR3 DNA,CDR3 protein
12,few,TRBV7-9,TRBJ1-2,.,TGTGCCAGCAGCTTCCTGCAGGATGGCTACACCTTC,CASSFLQDGYTF
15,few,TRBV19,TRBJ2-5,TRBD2,TGTGCCAGTAGTATCCGGGAGGGTAGTCAAGAGACCCAGTACTTC,CASSIREGSQETQYF
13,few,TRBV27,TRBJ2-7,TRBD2,TGTGCCAGCAGTGACCGGACTAGTGCCGAGCAGTACTTC,CASSDRTSAEQYF
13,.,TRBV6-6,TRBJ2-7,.,TGTGCCAGCAGCCCCAGGACTGACTACGAGCAGTACTTC,CASSPRTDYEQYF
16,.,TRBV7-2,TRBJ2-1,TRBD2,TGTGCCAGCAGCTTATCCGGGGGGGGTTCCTACAATGAGCAGTTCTTC,CASSLSGGGSYNEQFF
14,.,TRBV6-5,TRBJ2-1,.,TGTGCCAGCAGTTACCTGAGCTCCTACAATGAGCAGTTCTTC,CASSYLSSYNEQFF
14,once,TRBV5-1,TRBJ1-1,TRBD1,TGCGCCAGCACCTTCGACAGGGGAGGCACTGAAGCTTTCTTT,CASTFDRGGTEAFF
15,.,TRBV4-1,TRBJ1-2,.,TGCGCCAGCAGCCAAGAACAACAGGGAATCCGCGGCTACACCTTC,CASSQEQQGIRGYTF
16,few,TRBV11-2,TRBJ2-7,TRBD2,TGTGCCAGCAGCTTAGCGGCGGGGGGGCCGGTCGGCGAGCAGTACTTC,CASSLAAGGPVGEQYF
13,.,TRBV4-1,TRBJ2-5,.,TGCGCCAGCAGCGAGCGGTCTAAAGAGACCCAGTACTTC,CASSERSKETQYF
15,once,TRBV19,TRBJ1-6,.,TGTGCCAGTACCCAGACGGGTGGGAGTAATTCACCCCTCCACTTT,CASTQTGGSNSPLHF
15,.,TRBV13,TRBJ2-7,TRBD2,TGTGCCAGCAGCCACCGGACTAGCTGGACCTACGAGCAGTACTTC,CASSHRTSWTYEQYF
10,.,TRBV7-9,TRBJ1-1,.,TGTGCCAGCAGCCTACTTGAAGCTTTCTTT,CASSLLEAFF
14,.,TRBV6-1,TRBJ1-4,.,TGTGCCAGCGAAATGTCAGCGTCGGGTGAAAAACTGTTTTTT,CASEMSASGEKLFF
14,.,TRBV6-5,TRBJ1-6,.,TGTGCCAGCTCCCAGGGCCGGTATAATTCACCCCTCCACTTT,CASSQGRYNSPLHF
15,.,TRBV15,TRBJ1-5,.,TGTGCCACCAGCAGAGAGGGGGGGGGCAATCAGCCCCAGCATTTT,CATSREGGGNQPQHF
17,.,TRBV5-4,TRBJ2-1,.,TGTGCCAGCAGCTTGGGCGGGGGCCAAAGCTCCTACAATGAGCAGTTCTTC,CASSLGGGQSSYNEQFF
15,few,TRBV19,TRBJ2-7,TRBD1,TGTGCCAGTAGTCGTATCGGGACAGGGACCTACGAGCAGTACTTC,CASSRIGTGTYEQYF
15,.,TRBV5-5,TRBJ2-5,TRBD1,TGTGCCAGCAGCTTGGGGACAGGGGTCGGAGAGACCCAGTACTTC,CASSLGTGVGETQYF
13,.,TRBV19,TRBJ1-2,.,TGTGCCAGTAGCCGAGAGGGATACTATGGCTACACCTTC,CASSREGYYGYTF
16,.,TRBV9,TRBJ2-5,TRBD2,TGTGCCAGCAGCGTAGGACTAGCGGGAACCCAAGAGACCCAGTACTTC,CASSVGLAGTQETQYF
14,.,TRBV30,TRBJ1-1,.,TGTGCCTGGAGTGTACAATGGGCGAACACTGAAGCTTTCTTT,CAWSVQWANTEAFF
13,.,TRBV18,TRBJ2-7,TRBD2,TGTGCCAGCTCAAAAGGGAGGGCCTACGAGCAGTACTTC,CASSKGRAYEQYF
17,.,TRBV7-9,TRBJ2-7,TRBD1,TGTGCCAGCAGCCTCGGCTCTTCGGGGACAGCGGCATTCGAGCAGTACTTC,CASSLGSSGTAAFEQYF
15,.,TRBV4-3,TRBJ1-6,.,TGCGCCAGCAGCCAAGAGTGGGCAGTTAATTCACCCCTCCACTTT,CASSQEWAVNSPLHF
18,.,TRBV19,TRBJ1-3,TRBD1,TGTGCCAGTAGTATGGGTCCGGGACAGTTGAGCTCTGGAAACACCATATATTTT,CASSMGPGQLSSGNTIYF
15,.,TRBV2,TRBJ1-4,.,TGTGCCAGCAGTGACGGTCCAACAACTAATGAAAAACTGTTTTTT,CASSDGPTTNEKLFF
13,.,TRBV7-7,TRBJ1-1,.,TGTGCCAGCAGCTTTTCTCTCAACACTGAAGCTTTCTTT,CASSFSLNTEAFF
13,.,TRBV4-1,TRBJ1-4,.,TGCGCCAGCAGCTTCGCGGGGCTTGAAAAACTGTTTTTT,CASSFAGLEKLFF
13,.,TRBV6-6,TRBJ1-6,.,TGTGCCAGCAGTCTACAGGGCCGAGGGTCCCTCCACTTT,CASSLQGRGSLHF
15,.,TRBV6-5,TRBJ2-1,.,TGTGCCAGCAGTTACTCCTTTAGCTCCTACAATGAGCAGTTCTTC,CASSYSFSSYNEQFF
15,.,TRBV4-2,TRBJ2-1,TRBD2,TGTGCCAGCAGCCAGGCGGGGGGGACACCGGATGAGCAGTTCTTC,CASSQAGGTPDEQFF
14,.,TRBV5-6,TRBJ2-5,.,TGTGCCAGCAGCTTCAGGAATAACCAAGAGACCCAGTACTTC,CASSFRNNQETQYF
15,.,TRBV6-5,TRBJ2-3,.,TGTGCCAGCAGTTACGAGTTCGTGGGCACAGATACGCAGTATTTT,CASSYEFVGTDTQYF
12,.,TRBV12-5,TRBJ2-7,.,TGTGCTAGTGGTTTGTCAAATTACGAGCAGTACTTC,CASGLSNYEQYF
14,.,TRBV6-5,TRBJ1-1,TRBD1,TGTGCCAGCAGTTTAGCAGGGGGAGGCACTGAAGCTTTCTTT,CASSLAGGGTEAFF
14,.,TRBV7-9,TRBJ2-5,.,TGTGCCAGCAGCAGGCAGCGGCAGCGAGAGACCCAGTACTTC,CASSRQRQRETQYF
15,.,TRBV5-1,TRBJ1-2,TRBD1,TGCGCCAGCAGCTTGGATACAGGGGGCAACTATGGCTACACCTTC,CASSLDTGGNYGYTF
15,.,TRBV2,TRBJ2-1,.,TGTGCCAGCAGGCCGGACAGAAACTCCTACAATGAGCAGTTCTTC,CASRPDRNSYNEQFF
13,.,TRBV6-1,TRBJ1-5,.,TGTGCCAGCAGTGATCCCTTGAGGCAGCCCCAGCATTTT,CASSDPLRQPQHF
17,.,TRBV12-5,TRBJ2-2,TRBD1,TGTGCTAGTGGTTTCCTTTGGACAGGGGACTCGGTCCGGGAGCTGTTTTTT,CASGFLWTGDSVRELFF
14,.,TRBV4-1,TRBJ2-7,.,TGCGCCAGCAGCCAAGGGGCAGGGTCCTACGAGCAGTACTTC,CASSQGAGSYEQYF
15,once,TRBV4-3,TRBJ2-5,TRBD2,TGCGCCAGCAGCCGGGGCTCTCGGGGGGAAGAGACCCAGTACTTC,CASSRGSRGEETQYF
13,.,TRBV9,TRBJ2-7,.,TGTGCCAGCAGGTCCGGGACAACCTACGAGCAGTACTTC,CASRSGTTYEQYF
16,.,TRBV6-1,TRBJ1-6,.,TGTGCCAGCAGTGGTGACGTGATCAGGTCTTATTCACCCCTCCACTTT,CASSGDVIRSYSPLHF
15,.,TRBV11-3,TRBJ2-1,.,TGTGCCAGCAGCTTAGTCCCGGTCGTAGTCAATGAGCAGTTCTTC,CASSLVPVVVNEQFF
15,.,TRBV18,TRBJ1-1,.,TGTGCCAGCTCAGCCGAAATACAGGGGAACACTGAAGCTTTCTTT,CASSAEIQGNTEAFF
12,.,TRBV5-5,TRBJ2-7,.,TGTGCCAGCAGCTTCATCAACTACGAGCAGTACTTC,CASSFINYEQYF